The text below deals with one T cell receptor beta chain. Its antigen is not known. The V end was cut by 3 bases, the J end by 0 bases, with 12 bases between. Germline V lookup: CDR1 MNHNS, CDR2 SASEGT. The CDR3 length is 16 residues. This sample is drawn from a study of T cell responses to AZD1222 COVID-19 vaccine. Whole-study findings and limits: Regions 160-218 and 743-854 held dominance among vaccine-associated CD4 TCRs, which spanned spike. Only after the peak T cell response were repertoires sampled.

The protocol was immunoSEQ multiplex PCR, while the TCRdb copy is restricted to in-frame clones and leaves out a portion. The sample gives about 98,000 clones, roughly 88% of which show up once; less than 6% is in the top ten. The sequence came from an adult in good health. Specimen: peripheral blood, collected on day 0 of AZD1222 vaccination. The rearrangement joins TRBV6-1 to TRBJ1-5, with TRBD1 as a possible D gene (5 bases). The CDR3, as DNA: TGTGCCAGCAGTGATACTGGGCAGGGTAGCAATCAGCCCCAGCATTTT. Its protein product is CASSDTGQGSNQPQHF.